The sequence of this T cell receptor (beta chain) was determined in a study of OX40 agonist ivuxolimab in advanced cancers. Study context: Ivuxolimab is a fully human IgG2 antibody that activates OX40 (CD134). General study results and limits: Researchers did not determine the expanded peripheral T cells' antigen specificity.

The junction had 8 bases not matched to a gene; V was cut back by 5 bases and J by 0 bases. Germline CDR1 GTSNPN, CDR2 SVGIG (reference sequence). The CDR3 spans 17 residues. Assay: immunoSEQ multiplex PCR; the TCRdb copy retains only in-frame clones and omits some. The sample shows around 40,000 clones, 65% to 85% of them seen only once. A remark on this clone: The antigen is unknown.

The specimen comprised CD4+ or CD8+ T cells sorted from blood, sampled in a trial of the OX40 agonist ivuxolimab. This chain connects TRBV30 to TRBJ1-6; 9 positions match TRBD1. The clonotype originates from an adult with an advanced solid tumor such as melanoma, head and neck, liver or kidney cancer. CDR3 residues: CAWGGGQGSSYNSPLHF. CDR3 nucleotide sequence: TGTGCCTGGGGAGGAGGACAGGGGAGCTCCTATAATTCACCCCTCCACTTT.